The 29 T cell receptor beta chains reported below all come from one sample, sequenced in a study of T cell responses to AZD1222 COVID-19 vaccine. This table comes from immunoSEQ multiplex PCR, and its TCRdb copy is limited to in-frame clones, with some not included. Found here are approximately 100,000 clones, about nine tenths of them singletons; the top ten hold around 1.3%. The specimen was peripheral blood, collected on day 0 of AZD1222 vaccination. Receptors were obtained from an adult in good health.

The genes are TRBV5-1 and TRBJ1-2; weak D call: TRBD1 (6 bases). The V gene lost 0 bases and the J gene lost 6 bases, with 15 bases spanning the gap. The length of the CDR3 is 15 residues. Germline V gene lookup returns CDR1 SGHRS and CDR2 YFSETQ. The CDR3 loop reads CASSLAGQYNHGYTF. The CDR3 nucleotides read TGCGCCAGCAGCTTGGCCGGACAGTATAATCATGGCTACACCTTC. The variable domain in full, completed from reference TRBV5-1 and TRBJ1-2, reads KAGVTQTPRYLIKTRGQQVTLSCSPISGHRSVSWYQQTPGQGLQFLFEYFSETQRNKGNFPGRFSGRQFSNSRSEMNVSTLELGDSALYLCASSLAGQYNHGYTFGSGTRLTVV.

V and J are TRBV28 and TRBJ1-1; 8 bases fit TRBD1. The CDR3 spans 13 residues. Losses at the gene ends were 6 bases for V and 7 bases for J; bases not matched to a gene: 7. Germline lookup yields CDR1 MDHEN and CDR2 SYDVKM. CDR3 sequence: CASRVPDRGEAFF. In nucleotides, the CDR3 is TGTGCCAGCAGAGTACCCGACAGGGGTGAAGCTTTCTTT.

CDR3 coding DNA: TGTGCCAGCAGCTTAGATCCGGGGGTTGGGGAGACCCAGTACTTC. Its protein is CASSLDPGVGETQYF. J is TRBJ2-5 and V is TRBV11-2; possible D gene TRBD2, 6 bases. The CDR3 runs to 15 residues. V was pared by 0 bases and J by 5 bases, with 13 bases between. The germline CDR1 and CDR2 sequences are SGHAT and FQNNGV.

This rearrangement joins TRBV19 to TRBJ1-1; D is undetermined. Between the trimmed V and J ends, which lost 4 bases and 3 bases, there was a span of 9 bases. CDR3 size: 13 residues. Germline V gene data show CDR1 as LNHDA and CDR2 as SQIVND (reference sequence). As DNA, the CDR3 is TGTGCCAGTAGTAAACCGGGTCACACTGAAGCTTTCTTT. Translating gives CASSKPGHTEAFF. Using reference TRBV19 and TRBJ1-1 for the parts outside the CDR3, the full variable domain is DGGITQSPKYLFRKEGQNVTLSCEQNLNHDAMYWYRQDPGQGLRLIYYSQIVNDFQKGDIAEGYSVSREKKESFPLTVTSAQKNPTAFYLCASSKPGHTEAFFGQGTRLTVV.

This chain uses TRBV27 with TRBJ2-3; D is undetermined. The germline V gene encodes CDR1 MNHEY and CDR2 SMNVEV (reference sequence). The germline V and J ends were trimmed by 8 bases and 2 bases, with 11 bases remaining between them. The CDR3 is 13 residues long. The CDR3 nucleotides read TGTGCCAGCGGTGCAGTGGCCACAGATACGCAGTATTTT. Its protein is CASGAVATDTQYF.

This clone was recorded only once. The chain employs TRBV6-1 and TRBJ1-2; no definite D call. Trimming removed 1 base from V and 0 bases from J, with 9 bases in between. Germline CDR1 reads MNHNS; CDR2 reads SASEGT. The CDR3 runs 15 residues. The DNA for the CDR3 is TGTGCCAGCAGTGAAGGACCGACTGCTAACTATGGCTACACCTTC. It codes for CASSEGPTANYGYTF.

This clone has just a few counts. This chain joins TRBV5-1 and TRBJ2-7; D is unclear. V lost 4 bases and J lost 2, with 10 bases in between. Germline V gene lookup returns CDR1 SGHRS and CDR2 YFSETQ. The CDR3 runs 13 residues. DNA of the CDR3: TGCGCCAGCAGCCCTAGGGTGCCCTACGAGCAGTACTTC. Its protein product is CASSPRVPYEQYF.

This chain uses TRBV11-2 with TRBJ2-7; a weak D match, TRBD1 (6 bases). The CDR3 has 15 residues. Germline CDR1 and CDR2: SGHAT and FQNNGV. Trimming stripped 1 base from V and 7 bases from J, with 17 bases between. The CDR3 bases are TGTGCCAGCAGCTTAGGGGGGCGCCCCGGAGGAGAGCAGTACTTC. This sequence encodes CASSLGGRPGGEQYF. The variable domain in full, completed from reference TRBV11-2 and TRBJ2-7, reads EAGVAQSPRYKIIEKRQSVAFWCNPISGHATLYWYQQILGQGPKLLIQFQNNGVVDDSQLPKDRFSAERLKGVDSTLKIQPAKLEDSAVYLCASSLGGRPGGEQYFGPGTRLTVT.

This clone was recorded once. The V call is TRBV18, the J call TRBJ2-3; 7 bases are a match to TRBD2. The CDR3 totals 15 residues. The germline gives CDR1 KGHSH, CDR2 LQKENI. V shed 2 bases, J shed 8 bases, and the junction held 10 bases outside the gene matches. The CDR3 nucleotides read TGTGCCAGCTCACCAGCTAGCGGACAACAGAGTACGCAGTATTTT. Protein product: CASSPASGQQSTQYF.

There are a few counts of this clone. The chain carries TRBV24-1 and TRBJ2-7, with D unclear. This CDR3 region has 13 residues. Germline assignment: CDR1 KGHDR and CDR2 SFDVKD. Trimming removed 3 bases from V and 4 bases from J, with 9 bases in between. The CDR3 is CATSDEYNYEQYF. In nucleotides, the CDR3 is TGTGCCACCAGTGATGAGTATAATTACGAGCAGTACTTC.

V is TRBV2 and J is TRBJ2-3; tentative D call: TRBD1 (6 bases). This CDR3 has 14 residues. The germline V and J ends were trimmed by 7 bases and 2 bases, with 13 bases remaining between them. Germline-derived CDR1 and CDR2 are SNHLY and FYNNEI. For the CDR3, the DNA is TGTGCCAGCATTCTCGACAGGAACACAGATACGCAGTATTTT. Protein product: CASILDRNTDTQYF.

CDR3 bases: TGTGCCAGCGGACGGTTGACAGGGACCACCGGGGAGCTGTTTTTT. Protein product: CASGRLTGTTGELFF. The chain couples TRBV7-9 to TRBJ2-2, with TRBD1 matching 7 bases. The J segment lost 4 bases and the V segment lost 8 bases, leaving 10 bases of the junction unmatched. The CDR3 is made up of 15 amino acids. Germline CDR1 and CDR2: SEHNR and FQNEAQ (reference sequence). The full variable domain, rest sourced from reference TRBV7-9 and TRBJ2-2, is DTGVSQNPRHKITKRGQNVTFRCDPISEHNRLYWYRQTLGQGPEFLTYFQNEAQLEKSRLLSDRFSAERPKGSFSTLEIQRTEQGDSAMYLCASGRLTGTTGELFFGEGSRLTVL.

This chain joins TRBV6-5 and TRBJ1-1, with TRBD1 matching 12 bases. CDR1 is MNHEY and CDR2 is SVGAGI in the germline V gene. J was trimmed by 8 bases and V by 6 bases; bases with no gene match: 7. This CDR3 region has 14 residues. CDR3 nucleotide sequence: TGTGCCAGCAGATATAGTGGGACAGGGGGCGAAGCTTTCTTT. It is translated as CASRYSGTGGEAFF.

V and J are TRBV3-1 (or the pseudogene TRBV3-2) and TRBJ1-5; D remains unclear. V shed 5 bases and J shed 0 bases, with 8 bases lying between them. CDR1 LGHDT and CDR2 YNNKEL come from the germline V gene (reference sequence). The CDR3 totals 14 residues. The CDR3 region is CASSFQHSNQPQHF. CDR3 nucleotide sequence: TGTGCCAGCAGCTTCCAGCATAGCAATCAGCCCCAGCATTTT.

The chain recombines TRBV3-1 (or the pseudogene TRBV3-2) with TRBJ2-3, with TRBD1 matching 10 bases. With V trimmed by 1 base and J by 6 bases, 4 bases remained unmatched. This CDR3 has 15 residues. Looked up from germline, CDR1 is LGHDT and CDR2 is YNNKEL (reference sequence). The CDR3 sequence: CASSQGQGAGDTQYF. The CDR3 DNA reads as TGTGCCAGCAGCCAAGGACAGGGGGCTGGGGATACGCAGTATTTT.

This chain connects TRBV27 to TRBJ1-5, with 8 bases matching TRBD1. Germline CDR1 MNHEY, CDR2 SMNVEV (reference sequence). With 6 bases clipped from V and 5 bases from J, the junction kept 6 bases outside the gene matches. There are 14 residues in the CDR3. The CDR3 reads CASSNRGWDQPQHF. CDR3 coding DNA: TGTGCCAGCAGCAACAGGGGGTGGGATCAGCCCCAGCATTTT.

This sequence joins TRBV2 and TRBJ2-2, with a possible D match to TRBD2 (5 bases). Germline V gene lookup returns CDR1 SNHLY and CDR2 FYNNEI. This CDR3 region has 15 residues. V was cut by 7 bases and J by 4 bases, with 16 bases left in between. The CDR3 reads CASTVLSSRTGELFF. CDR3 in DNA: TGTGCCAGCACGGTATTATCTAGCCGCACCGGGGAGCTGTTTTTT.

This chain uses TRBV2 with TRBJ2-7, with a tentative D call TRBD1 (5 bases). CDR1 is SNHLY and CDR2 is FYNNEI in the germline V gene. CDR3 length equals 12 residues. V was shortened by 5 bases and J by 3 bases, with 8 bases between the two germline ends. The CDR3 nucleotides read TGTGCCAGCAGTAAGGGGAACTACGAGCAGTACTTC. This translates into CASSKGNYEQYF.

The V gene is TRBV3-1 (or the pseudogene TRBV3-2), the J gene TRBJ1-1; D is undetermined. CDR3 size: 15 residues. Trimming took 0 bases from V and 1 from J, leaving 9 bases between them. From germline, CDR1 is LGHDT and CDR2 YNNKEL (reference sequence). DNA of the CDR3: TGTGCCAGCAGCCAAGATGGATGGGGGAACACTGAAGCTTTCTTT. It is translated as CASSQDGWGNTEAFF.

The chain joins TRBV5-1 to TRBJ2-7; the match to TRBD1 covers 7 bases. CDR3 size: 13 residues. V was pared by 4 bases and J by 1 base, with 2 bases of the junction left unmatched. Germline CDR1 and CDR2: SGHRS and YFSETQ. The CDR3 sequence is CASSQGQSYEQYF. The CDR3 DNA is TGCGCCAGCAGCCAGGGACAGTCCTACGAGCAGTACTTC.

J is TRBJ1-2 and V is TRBV29-1; D is unclear. CDR1 and CDR2 from the germline V gene are SQVTM and ANQGSEA. CDR3 length: 12 amino acids. Trimming cost V 5 bases and J 2 bases, with 9 bases left between them. The CDR3 is CSVKRGNYGYTF. DNA of the CDR3: TGCAGCGTTAAGCGGGGAAACTATGGCTACACCTTC.

The chain has TRBV5-1 and TRBJ1-1; TRBD1 is a possible D gene (5 bases). The germline gives CDR1 SGHRS, CDR2 YFSETQ. With 0 bases removed from V and 4 bases from J, the gap between germline ends came to 7 bases. This CDR3 is built from 13 residues. CDR3: CASSLAQGTEAFF. CDR3 nucleotide sequence: TGCGCCAGCAGCTTGGCGCAGGGCACTGAAGCTTTCTTT.

This chain joins TRBV13 and TRBJ1-1; D is perhaps TRBD1 (6 bases). The CDR3 extends over 14 amino acids. Germline V gene lookup returns CDR1 PRHDT and CDR2 FYEKMQ (reference sequence). Trimming took 5 bases from V and 6 from J, leaving 16 bases between them. This CDR3 is CASSMRQARPEAFF. The CDR3 region has the DNA TGTGCCAGCAGCATGCGACAGGCCAGGCCTGAAGCTTTCTTT.

The rearrangement links TRBV19 to TRBJ1-3; D remains ambiguous. The CDR3 covers 11 residues. Germline CDR1 and CDR2: LNHDA and SQIVND (reference sequence). The V end was cut by 11 bases, the J end by 5 bases, with 10 bases between. This CDR3 is CASWSRNTIYF. In DNA form, the CDR3 reads TGTGCCTCATGGAGCCGAAACACCATATATTTT.

This clone was counted many times. The chain has TRBV2 and TRBJ1-5; unclear D gene. Deletions cut 10 bases from V and 1 base from J, with 11 bases between. This CDR3 has 13 amino acids. The germline gives CDR1 SNHLY, CDR2 FYNNEI. CDR3 nucleotides: TGTGCCACCTCCAATTGGAGCAATCAGCCCCAGCATTTT. Protein: CATSNWSNQPQHF.

This chain joins TRBV6-5 and TRBJ1-4, with D unclear. This CDR3 contains 13 residues. The V gene lost 4 bases and the J gene lost 6 bases, with 9 bases spanning the gap. Germline CDR1 MNHEY, CDR2 SVGAGI. The CDR3 protein is CASSFGRDEKLFF. In DNA, the CDR3 is TGTGCCAGCAGTTTCGGACGGGATGAAAAACTGTTTTTT.

V gene TRBV5-5 combines with J gene TRBJ2-7; D ambiguous. CDR3 length equals 16 residues. Trimming removed 1 base at V and 0 bases at J, with 14 bases between. Per the germline V gene, CDR1 is SGHKS and CDR2 is YYEKEE (reference sequence). CDR3 nucleotide sequence: TGTGCCAGCAGCTTGTTCGGCAGCTTTAGCTCCTACGAGCAGTACTTC. Translating gives CASSLFGSFSSYEQYF.

The chain joins TRBV27 to TRBJ2-7; 8 nucleotides agree with TRBD1. V lost 4 bases, J lost 6 bases, and 8 bases stayed unmatched. CDR1 MNHEY and CDR2 SMNVEV come from the germline V gene (reference sequence). The CDR3 runs to 14 residues. The CDR3 spells CASSSGTGLGEQYF. The CDR3 region has the DNA TGTGCCAGCAGTTCCGGGACAGGATTAGGCGAGCAGTACTTC.

This clone was recorded only once. The rearrangement joins TRBV6-1 to TRBJ1-2; D unclear. Germline V gives CDR1 MNHNS, CDR2 SASEGT. Trimming shortened V by 1 base and J by 5 bases, and 5 bases separated the two germline ends. CDR3 length: 12 amino acids. The CDR3 DNA is TGTGCCAGCAGTGAAGGGCAGTATGGCTACACCTTC. Translating it yields CASSEGQYGYTF.